These 7 T cell receptor beta chains came from one sample sequenced in a study of blood T cell repertoires in COVID-19 (dated by TCRdb to the early 2020s). To prepare the library, the immunoSEQ multiplex PCR assay was applied. Imported from immuneACCESS, the table was reduced by TCRdb to in-frame sequences with V and J called. These copies leave out some clones; in studies compared against another copy, an unresolved V gene accounts for under half, and the cause of the remainder is not known. This sample has over 200,000 clones in its table, and 85% to 90% of those were observed once. The top ten hold about 2.5% of the sample. Sequences were obtained from peripheral blood. Source of these receptors: a woman aged 55-70 years with acute or convalescent COVID-19.

The chain links TRBV11-2 to TRBJ2-7, with 8 bases aligning to TRBD1. V shed 1 base and J 5 bases; nucleotides not matched to a gene: 7. Per the germline V gene, CDR1 is SGHAT and CDR2 is FQNNGV. The CDR3 spans 15 residues. In DNA form, the CDR3 reads TGTGCCAGCAGCTTAGGACAGGGGATATACAACGAGCAGTACTTC. It yields the protein CASSLGQGIYNEQYF. The full variable domain, rest sourced from reference TRBV11-2 and TRBJ2-7, is EAGVAQSPRYKIIEKRQSVAFWCNPISGHATLYWYQQILGQGPKLLIQFQNNGVVDDSQLPKDRFSAERLKGVDSTLKIQPAKLEDSAVYLCASSLGQGIYNEQYFGPGTRLTVT.

As regards this clone: Other DNA sequences of this sample code for an identical CDR3. V is TRBV5-1 and J is TRBJ1-1; 7 bases line up with TRBD1. With 0 bases clipped from V and 0 bases from J, the junction kept 2 bases outside the gene matches. This CDR3 is built from 15 residues. The germline gives CDR1 SGHRS, CDR2 YFSETQ. The CDR3 reads CASSLGQGLNTEAFF. The CDR3 nucleotides are TGCGCCAGCAGCTTGGGACAGGGATTGAACACTGAAGCTTTCTTT.

This sequence joins TRBV6-6 and TRBJ2-3; 10 bases map to TRBD2. Germline-derived CDR1 and CDR2 are MNHNY and SVGAGI (reference sequence). The CDR3 covers 15 residues. Unmatched junction bases numbered 8, after V lost 6 bases and J lost 5 bases. The CDR3 region has the DNA TGTGCCAGCAGACCTCAGCGGGGGGGCCGAGATACGCAGTATTTT. Amino acids: CASRPQRGGRDTQYF.

V is TRBV10-1 and J is TRBJ2-1; no reliable D call. The V end lost 4 bases, the J end lost 7 bases, and 8 bases lay between the germline ends. Germline CDR1 and CDR2: WNHNN and SYGVQD (reference sequence). The CDR3 is 12 residues long. The DNA of the CDR3 is TGCGCCAGCAGTGTCCTCGGGAATGAGCAGTTCTTC. Its translation: CASSVLGNEQFF.

The J gene is TRBJ1-4, the V gene TRBV6-5; 7 bases align to TRBD1. The V gene end was trimmed by 6 bases and the J gene end by 7 bases; junction bases not matched to a gene: 8. CDR3 length equals 14 residues. Germline V gene data show CDR1 as MNHEY and CDR2 as SVGAGI. This CDR3 reads CASRPTGFGEKLFF. The DNA for the CDR3 is TGTGCCAGCAGACCGACAGGGTTCGGTGAAAAACTGTTTTTT.

The chain recombines TRBV12-3 or TRBV12-4 with TRBJ1-1; 8 bases fit TRBD1. The junction had 11 bases not matched to a gene; V was cut back by 7 bases and J by 10 bases. CDR3 length: 13 amino acids. For the CDR3, the DNA is TGTGCCAGCATCCCCCTTCGGACAGGGAGAGCTTTCTTT. Amino acids: CASIPLRTGRAFF.

The DNA of the CDR3 is TGCAGCGCCCTAGACACTGAAGCTTTCTTT. Translated: CSALDTEAFF. This chain joins TRBV29-1 and TRBJ1-1; D remains unclear. The V end was cut by 7 bases, the J end by 3 bases, with 6 bases between. The CDR3 consists of 10 residues. CDR1 SQVTM and CDR2 ANQGSEA come from the germline V gene.